This T cell receptor beta chain was obtained from a study of identical twins (dated by TCRdb to about 2016). About the study as a whole: To test whether fetal clonotypes persist, this study deep-sequenced TCR alpha and beta repertoires from monozygotic twins, from unrelated adults of various ages, and from cord blood. To rule out contamination, the twin experiments were replicated at different times with different library preparation protocols.

In regard to this clonotype: Its antigen specificity is not known. The input lacks base qualities; no much larger clone sits a single base away.

Beyond this particular receptor, the publication reports: Fewer insertions were carried by abundant cord blood beta clonotypes, a similar but weaker trend appeared in young adult naive repertoires, and no such trend appeared in memory repertoires. Because the same donors could not be followed over many years, the conclusions relied on cross-sectional statistical analysis. Invariant T cells such as MAIT and iNKT could partly confound zero-insertion analyses, although diverse VJ usage argued against such confounding for most clonotypes. Compared with coincidental sharing between unrelated individuals, an excess of low generation-probability sequences was observed among out-of-frame TCR alpha sequences shared between twins. In beta out-of-frame sequences, excess twin sharing was weaker, because having fewer shared sequences lowered the signal-to-noise ratio. Recombination models systematically underestimated out-of-frame TCR alpha sharing in monozygotic twins but agreed with sharing between unrelated individuals.

Its CDR3 holds 17 amino acids, cysteine through phenylalanine. Only CDR3 DNA is held: 51 bases, read in frame from base 1. CDR1 ENHRY and CDR2 SYGVKD were looked up in the germline V gene. Trimming takes 3 bases off V and 9 bases off J; junction bases not matched to a gene: 13. Every donor in the study was a healthy Caucasian. Three pairs of female monozygotic twins, all aged roughly 18 to 29 years, made up the twin cohort. RNA for TCR libraries was isolated from peripheral blood mononuclear cells. Libraries were constructed by 5' RACE. Sequencing used an Illumina HiSeq 2000. Template switching added a universal primer binding site, and the final cDNA carried a unique molecular identifier that allowed TCR cDNA molecules to be counted accurately. Specific primers in the conserved constant-segment region were used to synthesize first-strand cDNA for the TCR alpha and beta chains. To control for contamination, each cDNA library was double barcoded with a SMART-Mk sample barcode plus Illumina barcodes. TruSeq adapter sequences and Illumina sample barcodes were added in two successive PCR steps. The TCR alpha and beta cDNA libraries were sequenced on the Illumina HiSeq platform using custom primers. From the authors' description of their analysis: MiGEC processed the raw reads to extract unique molecular identifiers, while MiXCR was used to determine the CDR3 positions. Recombination models were inferred per individual with the repgenHMM and IGoR tools using an EM algorithm. Shared clonotypes were analyzed with the tcR package in R, and sharing was normalized by the product of cloneset sizes. To study raw recombination free of thymic and clonal selection effects, out-of-frame nonproductive sequences were analyzed. The public reads were reanalyzed by TCRdb: fastp trimming at Q25, MiXCR alignment, in-frame beta chains only. Identical CDR3 proteins give one entry, which carries the most common genes and DNA. The V and J calls come from TCRdb's annotation, not from the publication. Recorded for this sample are 600,000 to 800,000 distinct CDR3 sequences; roughly 20% of them occurred a single time. The ten most abundant clones make up approximately 4.3% of the sample.

These data were likewise used in another study, on T cells expressing NK-cell markers. In that second paper, the authors write: Several donors provided sorted CD3+CD56+NKG2C+, CD3+CD56+NKG2C- and CD3+CD56-NKG2C+ T-cell subsets, whose TCR beta-chain repertoires were profiled. Among the eight sequenced donors, only one was HCMV-seronegative, while the other seven were HCMV-seropositive. To restrict sorting to alphabetaTCR-expressing T cells, an anti-gammadeltaTCR antibody was added in several experiments. In several donors, the dominant CD3+CD56+NKG2C+ clonotypes ranked among the top 10 CD8+ clonotypes, making up roughly 1.0-8% of CD8+ T cells. Those dominant clonotypes were again the most abundant among CD3+CD56-NKG2C+ cells in a few donors, at roughly 25-65%. Whether the expanded NKG2C-expressing T cell clones were specific for HCMV antigens was left unclear. The study sequenced eight donors, all healthy volunteers chosen at random: three men and five women. HCMV serostatus was determined by detecting HCMV-specific IgG in serum with a commercial ELISA kit. For about 6 donors, bulk peripheral blood T-cell repertoires were additionally sequenced from unsorted PBMC. MIGEC handled demultiplexing of the reads and grouping by UMI, while MiTCR was used to assemble and quantify clonotypes. To exclude erroneous sequences, any TCR cDNA sequence not supported by at least two reads was discarded. The tcR package was used for downstream repertoire analysis, and clonotypes were matched between fractions using CDR3 nucleotide sequence together with V segment. Antigen specificity was annotated against VDJdb with VDJmatch, allowing one amino acid substitution in CDR3.

The sequence was collected from a woman aged 18-30 years in good health. The sample was PBMCs. Rearrangement joined TRBV10-3 to TRBJ2-1; TRBD2 agrees with 11 junctional bases. The DNA sequence is TGTGCCATCAGTGAAAGGCGAACTAGCGGGAGTATTACTGAGCAGTTCTTC. Translated, this is CAISERRTSGSITEQFF.